This T cell receptor (beta chain) is drawn from a study of blood T cell repertoires in COVID-19 (dated by TCRdb to 2019 to 2021). Some background on the complete study: The collaborator samples originated in the United States, Italy and Spain and spanned the acute and convalescent phases of COVID-19. The samples were drawn from the first 160 participants of the ongoing ImmuneRACE study and from 1,254 subjects provided by 6 global collaborators. Where HLA class I and class II types were available, the types were taken from metadata supplied by the sample provider, not from assay-based typing. The sample metadata nearly always contained a de-identified subject ID, COVID-19 status, age in years and sex. The material from the prospective study consisted of cDNA or gDNA derived from T cells, B-cell-depleted T cells, or PBMCs. Subjects who had been exposed to COVID-19, were actively infected with it, or had recovered from it provided the deeply sampled blood TCRbeta repertoires that made up the dataset. The repertoires were released in a freely available public database intended as a resource for research on the immune response to SARS-CoV-2.

TCRbeta CDR3 regions were amplified from genomic DNA using the immunoSEQ Assay, a bias-controlled multiplex PCR. The authors' analysis ran thus. Within the assay, amplification of reference gene primers was used to estimate how many nucleated cells each sample contained. To quantify the absolute abundance of each unique TCRbeta CDR3 rearrangement, sequence reads were collapsed and filtered. For each sample, productive Simpson clonality was calculated as the square root of Simpson's diversity index over productive rearrangements. The table comes from immuneACCESS by way of TCRdb, which keeps in-frame sequences with V and J called. Part of the clones is missing from these tables; in studies checked, under half for an unresolved V gene and the rest for unknown reasons. V and J calls and clone size come straight from that table; D and trimming were deduced from the DNA. In all, the sample holds about 58,000 clones, and over 75% of those were seen once. The top ten clonotypes cover around 15% of the sample.

Each collaborating institution followed its own protocols to collect whole blood in K2EDTA tubes. For TCRbeta analysis, collaborators shipped samples as frozen whole blood, isolated PBMCs, or DNA extracted from either of those sample types. The germline V gene sets CDR1 to SGHDT and CDR2 to YYEEEE. Unmatched junction bases come to 3, with V trimmed by 3 bases and J by 4 bases. Counted from cysteine to phenylalanine, this CDR3 has 13 amino acids. Only CDR3 DNA is held: 39 bases, read in frame from base 1. Points the paper makes about the study in general: Clinical and demographic metadata were provided uncurated, with the amount varying by source and participant.

This clone was found a few times. What this receptor recognizes is not known. No much larger clone is present one base from it, and per-base qualities are unavailable. The source of this sequence is a woman aged 55 to 70 with active COVID-19. The chain was built from TRBV5-6 and TRBJ2-7; 8 bases in the middle match TRBD1. The sequenced sample consisted of peripheral blood. The DNA reads as follows: TGTGCCAGCAGCTGGGACAGGTGGTACGAGCAGTACTTC. The resulting protein is CASSWDRWYEQYF. Outside the CDR3, residues come from the reference TRBV5-6 and TRBJ2-7 proteins, so the full variable domain is: DAGVTQSPTHLIKTRGQQVTLRCSPKSGHDTVSWYQQALGQGPQFIFQYYEEEERQRGNFPDRFSGHQFPNYSSELNVNALLLGDSALYLCASSWDRWYEQYFGPGTRLTVT.